This T cell receptor (beta chain) was sequenced during a study of blood T cell repertoires in COVID-19. At the level of the study: The samples span acute and convalescent COVID-19 from the United States, Italy and Spain. Nucleic acid was either cDNA or gDNA, and it came from T cells, B-cell-depleted T cells, or PBMCs.

Enrollment of patients from Seattle took place during active infection, with longitudinal follow-up. CDR3 length: 12 amino acids. CDR1 and CDR2 (germline): SGHDN, FVKESK. V lost 4 bases and J lost 4, with 8 bases in between. As originally analysed: Amplification of reference gene primers was used by the study to estimate nucleated cell counts. Here immunoSEQ multiplex PCR was the method, and the copy in TCRdb shows in-frame clones only, minus some. D and trimming come from the DNA, and the V and J calls and clone size come from that table. The table includes fewer than 250,000 clones, 84% detected once.

V is TRBV14 and J is TRBJ2-7; D is undetermined. The specimen sequenced was peripheral blood. The origin of this receptor is a woman of 80 years or more with COVID-19, enrolled during active disease. This chain's CDR3 is CASSPSRYEQYF. The CDR3 DNA reads TGTGCCAGCAGCCCGAGTCGATACGAGCAGTACTTC.